What follows are 9 T cell receptor beta chains derived from one specimen sequenced in a study of cytomegalovirus exposure and HLA in healthy donors. The PCR ran on 60 Vbeta and 13 Jbeta primers. Using immunoSEQ multiplex PCR, the repertoire was profiled, and TCRdb retains in-frame clones only, with some absent. This sample's table has about 150,000 clones. The sequencing sample was made of PBMCs. The receptors shown here come from a woman aged 45-60 years in good health and CMV-seronegative.

This sequence joins TRBV5-5 and TRBJ1-5, with D possibly matching TRBD1 (6 bases). Germline CDR1 and CDR2: SGHKS and YYEKEE (reference sequence). V was shortened by 4 bases and J by 5 bases, with 10 bases between the two germline ends. The CDR3 spans 13 residues. CDR3 residues: CASSPRTDQPQHF. In DNA form, the CDR3 reads TGTGCCAGCAGCCCAAGGACAGATCAGCCCCAGCATTTT.

This chain joins TRBV5-6 and TRBJ2-7, with 8 bases matching TRBD2. The germline V gene encodes CDR1 SGHDT and CDR2 YYEEEE. V trimming: 4 bases; J trimming: 2 bases; junction bases outside the gene matches: 5. The CDR3 totals 14 residues. The CDR3 bases are TGTGCCAGCAGCGGGGGACTAGTGGCCTACGAGCAGTACTTC. This gives the protein CASSGGLVAYEQYF.

The V and J genes are TRBV7-2 and TRBJ2-7, with D perhaps TRBD2 (5 bases). The CDR3 consists of 16 residues. Germline CDR1 and CDR2: SGHTA and FQGNSA. Trimming removed 5 bases from V and 0 bases from J, with 17 bases in between. CDR3 in amino acids: CASSLSSRDYSYEQYF. Written as DNA, the CDR3 is TGTGCCAGCAGCCTATCCAGCCGGGATTACTCCTACGAGCAGTACTTC. Complete variable domain (other parts from reference TRBV7-2 and TRBJ2-7): GAGVSQSPSNKVTEKGKDVELRCDPISGHTALYWYRQSLGQGLEFLIYFQGNSAPDKSGLPSDRFSAERTGGSVSTLTIQRTQQEDSAVYLCASSLSSRDYSYEQYFGPGTRLTVT.

The chain uses TRBV10-3 and TRBJ2-6; tentatively, D is TRBD1 (6 bases). This CDR3 has 22 amino acids. Germline V CDR1 and CDR2: ENHRY, SYGVKD. The V end was cut by 1 base, the J end by 0 bases, with 25 bases between. For the CDR3, the DNA is TGTGCCATCAGTGAGTTTAGACAGGAAACCCGCTTCGTGAGCTCTGGGGCCAACGTCCTGACTTTC. This encodes CAISEFRQETRFVSSGANVLTF.

The rearrangement links TRBV18 to TRBJ2-7; no clear D gene. V gave up 2 bases and J gave up 2 bases, with 10 bases separating them. The CDR3 is 14 residues long. In germline, CDR1 is KGHSH, CDR2 LQKENI. CDR3 sequence: CASSPGTDTYEQYF. The CDR3 DNA follows: TGTGCCAGCTCACCAGGAACAGATACCTACGAGCAGTACTTC.

The chain combines TRBV5-1 with TRBJ1-6; D may be TRBD1 (6 bases). Germline CDR1 is SGHRS and CDR2 is YFSETQ. V lost 4 bases to trimming and J lost 7 bases, with 18 bases between them. CDR3 length: 16 amino acids. The CDR3 coding sequence is TGCGCCAGCAGCCCAGAAGACAGGCGAGGGAATTCACCCCTCCACTTT. It yields the protein CASSPEDRRGNSPLHF.

J is TRBJ1-2 and V is TRBV29-1; 8 nucleotides align to TRBD1. Per germline, CDR1 SQVTM and CDR2 ANQGSEA. CDR3 length: 15 residues. The trim removed 2 bases at V and 0 bases at J, leaving 5 bases unmatched. The CDR3 DNA sequence: TGCAGCGTTGAAACCGGGACAGGAACTAACTATGGCTACACCTTC. Encoded protein: CSVETGTGTNYGYTF.

The CDR3 nucleotides read TGCAGTGCTAGACCAAATGAAAAACTGTTTTTT. The encoded protein is CSARPNEKLFF. The V and J genes are TRBV20-1 and TRBJ1-4; D gene unclear. This CDR3 contains 11 residues. From germline, CDR1 is DFQATT and CDR2 SNEGSKA (reference sequence). V was cut by 2 bases and J by 5 bases, with 3 bases left in between.

The chain has TRBV6-5 and TRBJ1-2; 9 bases line up with TRBD1. Germline-derived CDR1 and CDR2 are MNHEY and SVGAGI. The CDR3 length is 14 residues. The V gene end was trimmed by 6 bases and the J gene end by 8 bases; junction bases not matched to a gene: 10. The CDR3 is CASRPGQGNRGYTF. As DNA, the CDR3 is TGTGCCAGCAGACCGGGACAGGGTAATAGAGGCTACACCTTC.